A selection of T cell receptor beta chains follows, all from one sample in a study of T cells in Graves' hyperthyroidism and ophthalmopathy. TCRdb independently ran MiXCR on the multiplex PCR reads; one entry per CDR3 protein. There are more than 250,000 distinct CDR3 sequences in the sample; roughly 15% occur only once, and more than 30% lies in the top ten. Sequencing used blood. The origin of the receptors is a woman between 45 and 60 years old with Graves' hyperthyroidism that later progressed to Graves' ophthalmopathy. The CDR3 runs from the conserved cysteine through the conserved F or W. The D gene is left open where the match is weak. Expanded clones get a size class; other rows say once, few or many, or leave the size out.

.	TRBV6-1	.	TRBJ1-1	TGTGCCAGCACCGTCACGACAGCCACTGAAGCTTTCTTT	CASTVTTATEAFF
many	TRBV3-1	TRBD1	TRBJ2-7	TGTGCCAGCAGCCGGAGCGGGACAGGGGCCCGGCAGTACTTC	CASSRSGTGARQYF
many	TRBV9	.	TRBJ2-1	TGTGCCAGCAGCCCCGCTCGGAGCTCCTACAATGAGCAGTTCTTC	CASSPARSSYNEQFF
.	TRBV7-9	.	TRBJ1-5	TGTGCCAGTCAGAAAGTTGGCAGTTCATATAGCAATCAGCCCCAGCATTTT	CASQKVGSSYSNQPQHF
few	TRBV5-5	.	TRBJ1-5	TGTGCCAGCAGCTTGGAGCCAGTGGGCAATCAGCCCCAGCATTTT	CASSLEPVGNQPQHF
.	TRBV20-1	TRBD2	TRBJ2-3	TGCAGTGCTAGAGATCGAAGGGCCCCCGGGACTAGCGGCGATACGCAGTATTTT	CSARDRRAPGTSGDTQYF
many	TRBV30	.	TRBJ1-5	TGTGCCTGGAGTGTGGGACGGCGGGCTCAGCCCCAGCATTTT	CAWSVGRRAQPQHF
many	TRBV5-1	TRBD1	TRBJ2-3	TGCGCCAGCAGCTTGTACCCAACAGGGGATGCCACAGATACGCAGTATTTT	CASSLYPTGDATDTQYF
many	TRBV7-9	.	TRBJ1-4	TGTGCCAGCAGCCACATACAGGGTCGGGGAGAAAAACTGTTTTTT	CASSHIQGRGEKLFF
many	TRBV19	.	TRBJ2-2	TGTGCCAGTAGTTGGGGGAACGGGGAGCTGTTTTTT	CASSWGNGELFF
.	TRBV11-2	.	TRBJ2-3	TGTGCCAGCAGCTTAGTTTCAAGCGGAACGCAGTATTTT	CASSLVSSGTQYF
many	TRBV7-9	.	TRBJ1-1	TGTGCCAGCAGGAACGGGGAGATTACTGAAGCTTTCTTT	CASRNGEITEAFF
.	TRBV20-1	.	TRBJ2-7	TGCAGTGCTCTCGGAATCCGGGATTACGAGCGGTACTTC	CSALGIRDYERYF
many	TRBV2	.	TRBJ1-2	TGTGCCAGCAGTGAAGCTCTGGGGAGTGGCTACACCTTC	CASSEALGSGYTF
.	TRBV5-6	TRBD1	TRBJ2-3	TGTGCCAGCGTCCAGGGGGTTTCCACAGATACGCAGTATTTT	CASVQGVSTDTQYF
many	TRBV28	.	TRBJ1-2	TGTGCCAGCAACGCCCCAGGGGAACGGGATGGCTACACCTTC	CASNAPGERDGYTF
many	TRBV5-1	TRBD1	TRBJ1-5	TGTGCCAGCAGCACTGGACAGGGCGGTCAGCCCCAGCATTTT	CASSTGQGGQPQHF
many	TRBV20-1	.	TRBJ2-5	TGCAGTGCTAGTCTGCCAGGGGGAGGAGAGACCCAGTACTTC	CSASLPGGGETQYF
many	TRBV12-3/TRBV12-4	.	TRBJ1-4	TGTGCCAGCAGTCCTTACCGACAGGAAGGGGAAAAACTGTTTTTT	CASSPYRQEGEKLFF
many	TRBV5-6	.	TRBJ2-5	TGTGCCAGCAGCCCCTTTGGTAGAGAAGGGGTCGAGACCCAGTACTTC	CASSPFGREGVETQYF
many	TRBV30	.	TRBJ1-3	TGTGCCTGGGACGGAGGCGGAAACACCATATATTTT	CAWDGGGNTIYF
few	TRBV5-4	.	TRBJ2-4	TGTGCCAGCAGCTTGCCCCCCCGGGAAAACATTCAGTACTTC	CASSLPPRENIQYF
.	TRBV20-1	.	TRBJ2-2	TGCAGTGCTAGCGGAACCCCACGCGACACCGGGGAGCTGTTTTTT	CSASGTPRDTGELFF
.	TRBV5-1	TRBD2	TRBJ2-7	TGCGCCAGCAGCTTGGGGGGGGGAGGGCCACGGGAGCAGTACTTC	CASSLGGGGPREQYF
few	TRBV7-7	.	TRBJ2-2	TGTGCTAGCGGTTCCATGGTAACCGGGGAGCTGTTTTTT	CASGSMVTGELFF
many	TRBV28	.	TRBJ1-1	TGTGCCAGCAGTCCGAGGACAGACATGAACACTGAAGCTTTCTTT	CASSPRTDMNTEAFF
.	TRBV20-1	TRBD2	TRBJ2-2	TGCAGTGCTACGGGACTAGCGGCCCGTAACACCGGGGAGCTGTTTTTT	CSATGLAARNTGELFF
.	TRBV19	.	TRBJ2-2	TGTGCCACCCGGTGGGCGGGATCAGGGGAGCTGTTTTTT	CATRWAGSGELFF
many	TRBV24-1	TRBD1	TRBJ2-3	TGTGCCACCAGTGAAGGACAGGGGCTGGGCACAGATACGCAGTATTTT	CATSEGQGLGTDTQYF
many	TRBV20-1	.	TRBJ1-1	TGCAGCGGATCCATGAACACTGAAGCTTTCTTT	CSGSMNTEAFF
many	TRBV11-2	.	TRBJ1-1	TGTGCCAGCAGCCCAGGGGTACGATTGAACACTGAAGCTTTCTTT	CASSPGVRLNTEAFF
many	TRBV5-1	.	TRBJ2-3	TGCGCCAGCAGCTTCGGGGAAGGGACACAGCAGTATTTT	CASSFGEGTQQYF
.	TRBV2	.	TRBJ2-3	TGTGGCAGCAGTGAAGGGCACCCAGGGGATACGCAGTATTTT	CGSSEGHPGDTQYF
many	TRBV20-1	.	TRBJ2-1	TGCAGTGCTAGAAAGGGAGGTGCTGTTTACAATGAGCAGTTCTTC	CSARKGGAVYNEQFF
many	TRBV18	.	TRBJ2-5	TGTGCCAGCTCACCAACGGAGACCCAGTACTTC	CASSPTETQYF
many	TRBV11-3	TRBD2	TRBJ2-1	TGTGCCAGCAGCTGGACTAGCGGGAGTCATGAGCAGTTCTTC	CASSWTSGSHEQFF
few	TRBV18	TRBD2	TRBJ2-7	TGTGCCAGCTCACCAGGCCTAGCGGGGAATAAGCAGTACTTC	CASSPGLAGNKQYF
many	TRBV20-1	.	TRBJ2-1	TGCAGTGGGGGACCGATGTACAATGAGCAGTTCTTC	CSGGPMYNEQFF
many	TRBV12-3/TRBV12-4	.	TRBJ1-1	TGTGCCAGCAGTTTAGTGCCTAAGCAGGACACTGAAGCTTTCTTT	CASSLVPKQDTEAFF
.	TRBV14	.	TRBJ1-1	TGTGCCAGCAGCCAATACAGACCGACTGAAGCTTTCTTT	CASSQYRPTEAFF
many	TRBV29-1	.	TRBJ2-7	TGCAGCGTCCAACAGGGCCCCTACGAGCAGTACTTC	CSVQQGPYEQYF
once	TRBV19	TRBD1	TRBJ2-1	TGTGCCAGTAGTATACCGACAGGGCAGGGCAATGAGCAGTTCTTC	CASSIPTGQGNEQFF
many	TRBV24-1	TRBD2	TRBJ2-7	TGTGCCACCGGGACTAGCGACTACGAGCAGTACTTC	CATGTSDYEQYF
many	TRBV6-1	TRBD1	TRBJ2-3	TGTGCCAGCAGGGGACAGGGTGCTACGCAGTATTTT	CASRGQGATQYF
many	TRBV7-9	TRBD1	TRBJ2-5	TGTGCCAGCAGCCCTTACGGGACAGGGTTGTCAGAGACCCAGTACTTC	CASSPYGTGLSETQYF
.	TRBV28	TRBD1	TRBJ1-1	TGTGCCAGCAGTCCCCGGACAGGCCGCACTGAAGCTTTCTTT	CASSPRTGRTEAFF
many	TRBV11-2	.	TRBJ2-1	TGTGCCAGCAGCTTTGGTATGTCACAGGTGGTAAATGAGCAGTTCTTC	CASSFGMSQVVNEQFF